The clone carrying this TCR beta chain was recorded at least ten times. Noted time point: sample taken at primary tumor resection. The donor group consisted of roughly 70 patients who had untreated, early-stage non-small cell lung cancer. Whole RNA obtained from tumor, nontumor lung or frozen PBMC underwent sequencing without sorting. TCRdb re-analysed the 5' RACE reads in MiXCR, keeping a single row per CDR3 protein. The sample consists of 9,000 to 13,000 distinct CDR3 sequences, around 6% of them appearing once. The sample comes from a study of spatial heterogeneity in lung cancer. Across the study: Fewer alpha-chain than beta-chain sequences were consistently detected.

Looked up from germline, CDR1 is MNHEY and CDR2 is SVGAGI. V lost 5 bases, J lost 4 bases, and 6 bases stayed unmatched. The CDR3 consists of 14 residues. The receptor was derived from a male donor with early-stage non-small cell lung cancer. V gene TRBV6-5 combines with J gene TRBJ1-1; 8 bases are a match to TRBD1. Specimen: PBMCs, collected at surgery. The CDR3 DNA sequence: TGTGCCAGCAGTAGTGGACAGGGATTCACTGAAGCTTTCTTT. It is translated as CASSSGQGFTEAFF.